This T cell receptor (beta chain) appears in the sequencing data of a study of OX40 agonist ivuxolimab in advanced cancers. Clones were sequenced by immunoSEQ multiplex PCR, and TCRdb holds only the in-frame ones, with some missing. The sample includes around 33,000 clones, 84% of them seen just once. After removal of 6 bases from V and 3 bases from J, the junction contained 1 base not matched to a gene. CDR3 length equals 14 residues. CDR1 is ENHRY and CDR2 is SYGVKD in the germline V gene. This clone is large. The sample was CD4+ or CD8+ T cells sorted from blood, taken in a trial of the OX40 agonist ivuxolimab. The rearrangement links TRBV10-3 to TRBJ2-7; 14 nucleotides match TRBD2. This TCR came from an adult with an advanced solid tumor such as melanoma, head and neck, liver or kidney cancer. As DNA, the CDR3 is TGTGCCATCAGCGGACTAGCGGGAGGCTACGAGCAGTACTTC. Its protein is CAISGLAGGYEQYF.